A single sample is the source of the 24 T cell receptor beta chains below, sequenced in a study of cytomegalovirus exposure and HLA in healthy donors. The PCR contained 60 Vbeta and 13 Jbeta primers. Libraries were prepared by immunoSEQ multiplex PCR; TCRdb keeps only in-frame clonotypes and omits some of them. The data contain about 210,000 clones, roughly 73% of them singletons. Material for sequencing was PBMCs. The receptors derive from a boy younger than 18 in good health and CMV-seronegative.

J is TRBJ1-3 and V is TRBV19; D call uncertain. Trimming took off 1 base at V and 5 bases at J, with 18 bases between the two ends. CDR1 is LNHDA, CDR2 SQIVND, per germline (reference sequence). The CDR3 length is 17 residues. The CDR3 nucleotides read TGTGCCAGTAGTATAGTTGTGGCGGGTCAAGGAAGAAACACCATATATTTT. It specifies CASSIVVAGQGRNTIYF.

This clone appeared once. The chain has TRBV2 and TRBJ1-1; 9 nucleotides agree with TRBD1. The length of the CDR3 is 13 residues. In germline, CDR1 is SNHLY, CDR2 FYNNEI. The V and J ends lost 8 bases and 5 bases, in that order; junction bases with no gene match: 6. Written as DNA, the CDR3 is TGTGCCAGCTCCGGGACAGGGAGGACTGAAGCTTTCTTT. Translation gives CASSGTGRTEAFF.

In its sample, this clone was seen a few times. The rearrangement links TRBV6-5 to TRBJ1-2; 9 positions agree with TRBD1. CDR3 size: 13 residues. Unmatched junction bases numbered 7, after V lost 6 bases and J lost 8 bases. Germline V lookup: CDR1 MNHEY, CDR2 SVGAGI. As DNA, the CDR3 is TGTGCCAGCAGACTGACAGGGGGGAACGGCTACACCTTC. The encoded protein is CASRLTGGNGYTF.

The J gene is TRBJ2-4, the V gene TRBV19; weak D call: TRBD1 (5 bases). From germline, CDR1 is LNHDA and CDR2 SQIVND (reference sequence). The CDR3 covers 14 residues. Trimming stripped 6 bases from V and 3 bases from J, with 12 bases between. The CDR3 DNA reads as TGTGCCAGTAGGGTAGGGGTCCACAAAAACATTCAGTACTTC. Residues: CASRVGVHKNIQYF.

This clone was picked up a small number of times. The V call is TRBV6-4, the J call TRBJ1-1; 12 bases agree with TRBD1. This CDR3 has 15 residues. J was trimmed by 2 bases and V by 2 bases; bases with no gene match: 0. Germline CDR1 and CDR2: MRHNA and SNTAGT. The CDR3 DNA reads TGTGCCAGCAGTGACGGGACAGGGGGCAACACTGAAGCTTTCTTT. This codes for CASSDGTGGNTEAFF.

CDR3 nucleotides: TGTGCCAGCAGCGTCTCTAGCGGAGACGATACGCAGTATTTT. As protein: CASSVSSGDDTQYF. V usage is TRBV7-9 and J usage is TRBJ2-3; the match to TRBD2 covers 7 bases. Germline V gives CDR1 SEHNR, CDR2 FQNEAQ (reference sequence). The V and J ends lost 5 bases and 6 bases, in that order; junction bases with no gene match: 8. CDR3 length equals 14 residues.

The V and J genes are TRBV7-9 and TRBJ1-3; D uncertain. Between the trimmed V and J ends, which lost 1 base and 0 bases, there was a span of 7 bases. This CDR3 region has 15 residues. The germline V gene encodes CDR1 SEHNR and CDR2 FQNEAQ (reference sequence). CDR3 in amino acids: CASSLDGSSGNTIYF. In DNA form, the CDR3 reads TGTGCCAGCAGCTTAGATGGGAGCTCTGGAAACACCATATATTTT. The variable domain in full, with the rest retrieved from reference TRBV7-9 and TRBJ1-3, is DTGVSQNPRHKITKRGQNVTFRCDPISEHNRLYWYRQTLGQGPEFLTYFQNEAQLEKSRLLSDRFSAERPKGSFSTLEIQRTEQGDSAMYLCASSLDGSSGNTIYFGEGSWLTVV.

CDR3: CSVYDSGRAYNEQFF. The CDR3 bases are TGCAGCGTCTACGATAGCGGGAGGGCCTACAATGAGCAGTTCTTC. This sequence joins TRBV29-1 and TRBJ2-1; TRBD2 matches at 11 bases. The ends lost 6 bases at V and 2 bases at J; junction bases unmatched: 6. CDR1 is SQVTM, CDR2 ANQGSEA, per germline. There are 15 residues in the CDR3.

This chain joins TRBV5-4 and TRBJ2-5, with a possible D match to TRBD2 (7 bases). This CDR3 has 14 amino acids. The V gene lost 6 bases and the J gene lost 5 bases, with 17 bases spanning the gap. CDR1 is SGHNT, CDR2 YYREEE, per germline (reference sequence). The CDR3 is CASTAREGGETQYF. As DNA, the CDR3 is TGTGCCAGCACAGCGAGGGAGGGGGGTGAGACCCAGTACTTC.

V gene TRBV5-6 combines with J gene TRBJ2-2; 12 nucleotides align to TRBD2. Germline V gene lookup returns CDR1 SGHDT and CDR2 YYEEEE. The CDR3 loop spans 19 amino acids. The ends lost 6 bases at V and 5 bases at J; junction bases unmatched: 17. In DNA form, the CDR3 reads TGTGCCAGCACCCCCGGCGTGACTAGCGGGAGATCCGGGACCGGGGAGCTGTTTTTT. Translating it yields CASTPGVTSGRSGTGELFF.

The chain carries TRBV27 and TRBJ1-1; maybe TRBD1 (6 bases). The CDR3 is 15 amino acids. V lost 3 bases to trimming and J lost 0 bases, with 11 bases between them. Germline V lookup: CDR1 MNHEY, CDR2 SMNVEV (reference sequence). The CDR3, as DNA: TGTGCCAGCAGTTTCTCAGGGGTCTTGAACACTGAAGCTTTCTTT. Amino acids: CASSFSGVLNTEAFF.

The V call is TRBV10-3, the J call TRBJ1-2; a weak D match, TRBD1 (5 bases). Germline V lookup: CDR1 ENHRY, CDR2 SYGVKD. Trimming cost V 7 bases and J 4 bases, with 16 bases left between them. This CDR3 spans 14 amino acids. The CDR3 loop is CAINPAGQSYGYTF. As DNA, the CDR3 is TGTGCCATCAACCCTGCGGGGCAAAGCTATGGCTACACCTTC.

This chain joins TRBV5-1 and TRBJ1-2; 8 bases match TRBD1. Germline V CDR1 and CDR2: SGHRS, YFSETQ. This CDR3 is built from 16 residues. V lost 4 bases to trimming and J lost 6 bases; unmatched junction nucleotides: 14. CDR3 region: CASSPVPPDRADGYTF. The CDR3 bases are TGCGCCAGCAGCCCTGTCCCCCCGGACAGGGCGGATGGCTACACCTTC.

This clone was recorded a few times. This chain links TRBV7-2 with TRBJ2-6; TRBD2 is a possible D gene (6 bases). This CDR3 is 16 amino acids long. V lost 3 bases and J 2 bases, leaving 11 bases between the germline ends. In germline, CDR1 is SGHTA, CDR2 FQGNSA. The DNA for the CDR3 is TGTGCCAGCAGCTTGGGACTCCCTGCTGGGGCCAACGTCCTGACTTTC. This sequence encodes CASSLGLPAGANVLTF.

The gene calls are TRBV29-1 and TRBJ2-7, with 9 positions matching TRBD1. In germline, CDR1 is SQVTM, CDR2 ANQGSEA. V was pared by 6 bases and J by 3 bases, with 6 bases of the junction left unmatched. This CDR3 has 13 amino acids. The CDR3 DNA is TGCAGCGTAAGTGGACAGGGGATCTACGAGCAGTACTTC. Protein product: CSVSGQGIYEQYF.

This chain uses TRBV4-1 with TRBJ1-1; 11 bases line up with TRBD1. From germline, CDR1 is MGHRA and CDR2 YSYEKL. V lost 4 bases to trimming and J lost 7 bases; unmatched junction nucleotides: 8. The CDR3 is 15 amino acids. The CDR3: CASSRPGQGEGEAFF. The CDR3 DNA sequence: TGCGCCAGCAGCCGCCCGGGACAGGGGGAAGGTGAAGCTTTCTTT.

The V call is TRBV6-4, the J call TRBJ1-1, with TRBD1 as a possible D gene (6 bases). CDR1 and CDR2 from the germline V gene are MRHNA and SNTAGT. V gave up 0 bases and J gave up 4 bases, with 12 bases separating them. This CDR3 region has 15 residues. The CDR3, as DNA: TGTGCCAGCAGTGACTCGACAGGAGGCGGCACTGAAGCTTTCTTT. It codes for CASSDSTGGGTEAFF.

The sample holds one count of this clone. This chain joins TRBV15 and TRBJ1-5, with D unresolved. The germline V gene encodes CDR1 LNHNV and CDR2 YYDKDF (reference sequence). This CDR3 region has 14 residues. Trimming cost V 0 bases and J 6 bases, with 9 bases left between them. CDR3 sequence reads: CATSRDRLSQPQHF. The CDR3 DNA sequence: TGTGCCACCAGCAGAGATCGGTTATCTCAGCCCCAGCATTTT.

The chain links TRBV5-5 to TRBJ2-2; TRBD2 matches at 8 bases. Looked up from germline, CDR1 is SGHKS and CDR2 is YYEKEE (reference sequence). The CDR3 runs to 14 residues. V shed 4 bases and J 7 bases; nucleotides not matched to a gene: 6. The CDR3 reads CASSRPAGGGELFF. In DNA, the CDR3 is TGTGCCAGCAGCCGGCCTGCGGGGGGCGGGGAGCTGTTTTTT. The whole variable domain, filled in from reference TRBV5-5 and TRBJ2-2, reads DAGVTQSPTHLIKTRGQQVTLRCSPISGHKSVSWYQQVLGQGPQFIFQYYEKEERGRGNFPDRFSARQFPNYSSELNVNALLLGDSALYLCASSRPAGGGELFFGEGSRLTVL.

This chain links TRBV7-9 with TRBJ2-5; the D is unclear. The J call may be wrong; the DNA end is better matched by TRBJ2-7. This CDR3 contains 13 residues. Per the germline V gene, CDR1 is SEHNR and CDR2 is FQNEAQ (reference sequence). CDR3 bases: TGTGCCAGCAGCTTAGCCCTGATCCACGAGCAGTACTTC. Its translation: CASSLALIHEQYF.

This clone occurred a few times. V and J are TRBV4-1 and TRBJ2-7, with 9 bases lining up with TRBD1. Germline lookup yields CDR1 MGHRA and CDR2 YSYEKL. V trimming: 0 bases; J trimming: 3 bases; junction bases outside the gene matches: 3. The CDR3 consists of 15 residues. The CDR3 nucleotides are TGCGCCAGCAGCCAAGATTACAGGGGGCTCTACGAGCAGTACTTC. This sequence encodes CASSQDYRGLYEQYF.

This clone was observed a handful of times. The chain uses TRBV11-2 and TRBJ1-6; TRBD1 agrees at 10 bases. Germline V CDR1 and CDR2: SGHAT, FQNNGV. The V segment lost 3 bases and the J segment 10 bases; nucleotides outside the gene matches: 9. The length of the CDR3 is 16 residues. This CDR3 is CASSFVWDRGHSPLHF. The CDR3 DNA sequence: TGTGCCAGCAGCTTCGTTTGGGACAGGGGACACTCACCCCTCCACTTT.

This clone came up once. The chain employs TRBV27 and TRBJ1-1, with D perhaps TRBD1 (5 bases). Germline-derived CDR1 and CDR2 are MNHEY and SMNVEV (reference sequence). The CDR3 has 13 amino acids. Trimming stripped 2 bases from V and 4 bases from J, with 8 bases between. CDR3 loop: CASSLGAGTEAFF. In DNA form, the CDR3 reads TGTGCCAGCAGTTTAGGGGCCGGCACTGAAGCTTTCTTT.

The CDR3 bases are TGTGCCAGCAGCGATACAGGGGATGAGCAGTTCTTC. Protein product: CASSDTGDEQFF. The J gene is TRBJ2-1, the V gene TRBV2; 7 nucleotides agree with TRBD1. The V segment lost 6 bases and the J segment 8 bases; nucleotides outside the gene matches: 4. The CDR3 loop spans 12 amino acids. CDR1 and CDR2 (germline): SNHLY, FYNNEI.